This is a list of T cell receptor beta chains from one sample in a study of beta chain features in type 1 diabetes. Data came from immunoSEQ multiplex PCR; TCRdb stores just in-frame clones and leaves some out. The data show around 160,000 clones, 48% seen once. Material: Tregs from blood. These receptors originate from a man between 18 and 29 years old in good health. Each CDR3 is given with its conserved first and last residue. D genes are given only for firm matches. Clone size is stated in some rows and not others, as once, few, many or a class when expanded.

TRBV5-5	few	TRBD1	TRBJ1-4	TGTGCCAGCAGCTTGTCCCCCCGGGACAGAAATGAAAAACTGTTTTTT	CASSLSPRDRNEKLFF
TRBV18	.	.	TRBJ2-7	TGTGCCAGCTCACCGGGGGCTCGCTCCTACGAGCAGTACTTC	CASSPGARSYEQYF
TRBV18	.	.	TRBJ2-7	TGTGCCAGCTCACCACTTGGGGGGTACTACGAGCAGTACTTC	CASSPLGGYYEQYF
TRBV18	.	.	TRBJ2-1	TGTGCCAGCTCCAGGGCCCAGACGGATTTTTACAATGAGCAGTTCTTC	CASSRAQTDFYNEQFF
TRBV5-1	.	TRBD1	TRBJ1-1	TGCGCCAGCAGCGGAACAACAGGGGGGGGTGAAGCTTTCTTT	CASSGTTGGGEAFF
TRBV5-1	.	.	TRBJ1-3	TGCGCCAGCAGCTCCACAGGCTACTCTGGAAACACCATATATTTT	CASSSTGYSGNTIYF
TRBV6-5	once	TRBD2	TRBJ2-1	TGTGCCAGCAGCGCTAGCGGGGGCCCCTACAATGAGCAGTTCTTC	CASSASGGPYNEQFF
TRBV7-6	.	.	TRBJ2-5	TGTGCCAGCAGCCCCAGTCCCCAAGAGACCCAGTACTTC	CASSPSPQETQYF
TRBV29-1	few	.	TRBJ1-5	TGCAGCGTTGAAATACAGGAAAATCAGCCCCAGCATTTT	CSVEIQENQPQHF
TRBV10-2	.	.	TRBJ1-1	TGCGCCAGCACGCGACAGATGAACACTGAAGCTTTCTTT	CASTRQMNTEAFF
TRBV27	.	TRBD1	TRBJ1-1	TGTGCCAGCAGTCCAGGACAGGGTTCTGGGTTGAGGCCTGAAGCTTTCTTT	CASSPGQGSGLRPEAFF
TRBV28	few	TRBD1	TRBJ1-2	TGTGCCAGCAGACTTACAGGGGCCAAAGAACATAACTATGGCTACACCTTC	CASRLTGAKEHNYGYTF
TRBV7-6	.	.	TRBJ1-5	TGTGCCAGCAGCACTTATAGCAATCAGCCCCAGCATTTT	CASSTYSNQPQHF
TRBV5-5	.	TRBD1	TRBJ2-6	TGTGCCAGCAGCTTGGTTCCAATACAGGGGGCATATGGGGCCAACGTCCTGACTTTC	CASSLVPIQGAYGANVLTF
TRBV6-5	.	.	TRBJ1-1	TGTGCCAGCACAGGGCCGACTGAAGCTTTCTTT	CASTGPTEAFF
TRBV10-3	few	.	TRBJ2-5	TGTGCCACTAAAGGACAGAGCCAAGAGACCCAGTACTTC	CATKGQSQETQYF
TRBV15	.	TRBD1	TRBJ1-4	TGTGCCACCAGCCACCAGGGGGGTCTGTTTTTT	CATSHQGGLFF
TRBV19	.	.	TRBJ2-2	TGTGCCAGTAGTATAGGGGGCGCTTCCACCGGGGAGCTGTTTTTT	CASSIGGASTGELFF
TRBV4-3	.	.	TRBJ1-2	TGCGCCAGCAGCCAAGATAGGCAGGGCAGCTATGGCTACACCTTC	CASSQDRQGSYGYTF
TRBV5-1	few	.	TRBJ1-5	TGCGCCAGCAGTTCGGGCGGGGGGAATCAGCCCCAGCATTTT	CASSSGGGNQPQHF
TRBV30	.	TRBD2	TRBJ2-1	TGTGCCTGGAGTGTAAACCTAGGGACTAGCGGATACAATGAGCAGTTCTTC	CAWSVNLGTSGYNEQFF
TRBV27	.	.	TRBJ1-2	TGTGCCAGCAGACCTCGTTGGCAGTCCTATGGCTACACCTTC	CASRPRWQSYGYTF
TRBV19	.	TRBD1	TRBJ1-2	TGTGCCAGTAGTAAATACTTCGGGACAGGGGACGGCTACACCTTC	CASSKYFGTGDGYTF
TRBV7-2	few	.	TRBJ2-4	TGTGCCAGCAGCTCAAGCACAGGGAGCAACATTCAGTACTTC	CASSSSTGSNIQYF
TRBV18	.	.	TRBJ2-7	TGTGCCAGCTCGTGGCGGGACGTCGACGAGCAGTACTTC	CASSWRDVDEQYF
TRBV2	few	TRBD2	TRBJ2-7	TGTGCCAGCAGTCTAGCGGGAGACTCGTTATACGAGCAGTACTTC	CASSLAGDSLYEQYF
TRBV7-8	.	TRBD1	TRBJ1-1	TGTGCCAGCAGCTCCCGGACAGGGGAGCACACTGAAGCTTTCTTT	CASSSRTGEHTEAFF
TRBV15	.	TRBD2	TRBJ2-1	TGTGCCACCAGCAGAAGCGGGGGGGCCTGGAATGAGCAGTTCTTC	CATSRSGGAWNEQFF
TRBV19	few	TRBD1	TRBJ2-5	TGTGCCAGTAGTATAGGAGGACAGGCTCGGACCCAGTACTTC	CASSIGGQARTQYF
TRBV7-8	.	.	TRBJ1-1	TGTGCCAGCAGCCCCAGGGCGGGAGCGAACACTGAAGCTTTCTTT	CASSPRAGANTEAFF
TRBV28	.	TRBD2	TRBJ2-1	TGTGCCATCCGGTCCCATGCGGGAGGGCAATACAATGAGCAGTTCTTC	CAIRSHAGGQYNEQFF
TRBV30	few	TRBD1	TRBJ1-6	TGTGCCTGCTTCCCGGACAGGGGAAATTCACCCCTCCACTTT	CACFPDRGNSPLHF
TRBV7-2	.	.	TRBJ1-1	TGTGCCAGCAGCTTAGGGGCAGGCACTGAAGCTTTCTTT	CASSLGAGTEAFF
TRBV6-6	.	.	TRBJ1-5	TGTGCCAGCAGACTTAACATAGCAAATCAGCCCCAGCATTTT	CASRLNIANQPQHF
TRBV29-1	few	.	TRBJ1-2	TGCAGCGTTGGGCAAGGGGTGGAGGGCTACACCTTC	CSVGQGVEGYTF
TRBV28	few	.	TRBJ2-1	TGTGCAAGCTCGATAGGGGGAGGGGATGAGCAGTTCTTC	CASSIGGGDEQFF
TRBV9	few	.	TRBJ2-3	TGTGCCAGCAGCGTAGGACTTGTGGCGGGTACGCAGTATTTT	CASSVGLVAGTQYF
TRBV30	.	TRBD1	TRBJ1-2	TGTGCCTGGAGGCGGTACGGGACAGGGGGCCGGGGCTACACCTTC	CAWRRYGTGGRGYTF
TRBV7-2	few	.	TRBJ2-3	TGTGCCAGCAGCTTGTGGCGGGGCGGCACAGATACGCAGTATTTT	CASSLWRGGTDTQYF
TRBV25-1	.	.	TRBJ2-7	TGTGCCAGCAGTGAATATGGGGCGGGATCCGCCTACGAGCAGTACTTC	CASSEYGAGSAYEQYF
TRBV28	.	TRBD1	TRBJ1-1	TGTGCCAGCAGTTTGGGTGGACAGGGAGCCTATGAAGCTTTCTTT	CASSLGGQGAYEAFF
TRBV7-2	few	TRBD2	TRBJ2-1	TGTGCCGCGAGGGAGGGCTCCTACAATGAGCAGTTCTTC	CAAREGSYNEQFF
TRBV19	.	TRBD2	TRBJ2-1	TGTGCCAGTAGTTTCCCACCGCGCGGGGGGAATGAGCAGTTCTTC	CASSFPPRGGNEQFF
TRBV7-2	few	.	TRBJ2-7	TGTGCCAGCAGCTTACGGGGGACCTGGGTTTACGAGCAGTACTTC	CASSLRGTWVYEQYF
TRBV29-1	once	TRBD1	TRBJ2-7	TGCAGCGTTACACGACAGGGGCTCGACGAGCAGTACTTC	CSVTRQGLDEQYF
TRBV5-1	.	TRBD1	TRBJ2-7	TGCGCCAGTAAGGGGGCAGCCGGAGAGCAGTACTTC	CASKGAAGEQYF
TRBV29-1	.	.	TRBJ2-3	TGCAGCGCTCGGGTAGGAAGCACAGATACGCAGTATTTT	CSARVGSTDTQYF
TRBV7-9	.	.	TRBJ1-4	TGTGCCAGCAGCGGGGCTTGGCCCGGGGAAAAACTGTTTTTT	CASSGAWPGEKLFF
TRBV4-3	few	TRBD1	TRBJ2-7	TGCGCCAGCAGCCAAAGGCCGACAGGGGGGATAGACGAGCAGTACTTC	CASSQRPTGGIDEQYF
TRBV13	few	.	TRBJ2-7	TGTGCCAGCAGCAGACTGCCCGTCCACGAGCAGTACTTC	CASSRLPVHEQYF
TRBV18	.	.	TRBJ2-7	TGTGCCAGCTCACTCCAGGGGCCCTCCTACGAGCAGTACTTC	CASSLQGPSYEQYF
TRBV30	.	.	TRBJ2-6	TGTGCCTGGAGTGCCCGTAGCCAAAACAGGGTAAGGGTATCCGGGGCCAACGTCCTGACTTTC	CAWSARSQNRVRVSGANVLTF